The T cell receptor beta chain described here comes from a study of blood T cell repertoires in COVID-19 (dated by TCRdb to about 2020). About the full investigation: Samples covering the acute and convalescent phases of COVID-19 were provided by collaborators in the United States, Italy and Spain. Nearly every sample came with metadata listing a de-identified subject ID, COVID-19 status, age in years and sex. A freely available public database, intended as a resource for researchers studying the immune response to SARS-CoV-2, is where the repertoires were released. The samples were drawn from two sources: the first 160 participants of the ongoing ImmuneRACE study, and 950 to 1,500 subjects contributed by 6 global collaborators. The material from the prospective study consisted of cDNA or gDNA derived from T cells, B-cell-depleted T cells, or PBMCs. Deeply sampled blood TCRbeta repertoires from subjects exposed to, actively infected with, or recovered from COVID-19 were included in the dataset. Where available, HLA class I and class II types were taken from metadata supplied by the sample provider and were not determined by assay-based typing. Paper-wide results and their limitations: How much clinical and demographic metadata was included differed by source and by participant, and the metadata was provided uncurated.

The collaborating institutions used their own protocols to collect whole blood in K2EDTA tubes. For TCRbeta analysis, collaborators shipped samples in one of three forms: frozen whole blood, isolated PBMCs, or DNA extracted from either of those sample types. Notes on this clone: Its antigen remains undetermined. Base qualities are not at hand, and no much larger clone is one base apart.

The immunoSEQ Assay, a bias-controlled multiplex PCR, was used to amplify TCRbeta CDR3 regions from genomic DNA. The study's processing was this. Within the assay, amplification of reference gene primers was used to estimate how many nucleated cells each sample contained. Sequence reads were collapsed and filtered to measure the absolute abundance of every unique TCRbeta CDR3 rearrangement. Productive Simpson clonality was computed per sample as the square root of Simpson's diversity index over productive rearrangements. The immuneACCESS repertoire file appears here via TCRdb, limited to in-frame rearrangements. These files lack a portion of the clones; in checked studies, under half of the deficit traces to unresolved V genes, and the cause of the others is not known. V, J and clone size were drawn from that table, and D and trimming were deduced from the DNA. The sample includes 55,000 to 80,000 clones, with about 80% observed a single time. Roughly 27% of the sample comes from the top ten.

Material: peripheral blood. This clonotype was sampled from a man in his sixties or seventies with acute or convalescent COVID-19.

The DNA sequence follows: TGTGCCAGCAGCTTAGCGCCCGGCGTGATTCGGCGGAACACAGATACGCAGTATTTT. The encoded protein is CASSLAPGVIRRNTDTQYF. The chain is made from TRBV7-2 and TRBJ2-3; no D gene can be assigned with confidence. The V and J ends are trimmed by 0 bases and 2 bases, leaving 21 bases between them. Reading from cysteine to phenylalanine, the CDR3 counts 19 amino acids. CDR3 DNA only is kept here, 57 bases in frame from base 1. The germline V gene provides CDR1 SGHTA and CDR2 FQGNSA.